This T cell receptor beta chain was profiled in a study of Ad26.COV2.S vaccination and SARS-CoV-2 variants. Study results and limitations: It is possible that the TCR breadth and depth analyses underestimated the total T cell responses.

Treatment reported: roughly 20 received Ad26.COV2.S at low or high dose, single or two shots; 5 received placebo; per-sample allocation not given. Day 63 after the first injection of vaccine or placebo was the sampling time. Trimming pared 4 bases from V and 2 bases from J, leaving 18 bases between. Germline V gene data show CDR1 as SGHTA and CDR2 as FQGNSA. The CDR3 loop spans 16 amino acids. Turning to this clone: Antigen unknown.

Clones were read by immunoSEQ multiplex PCR, and TCRdb kept only the in-frame ones, dropping some. Among approximately 400,000 clones, 83% were seen once, and the ten largest hold almost 7.5%. The chain couples TRBV7-2 to TRBJ2-7; D might be TRBD2 (6 bases). This clonotype was obtained from a person between 18 and 65 years old who received the Ad26.COV2.S COVID-19 vaccine or a placebo. This material consisted of peripheral blood, taken in a trial of Ad26.COV2.S vaccine versus placebo. This CDR3 reads CASSSRRVLPPYEQYF. The CDR3 DNA reads as TGTGCCAGCAGCTCCCGGAGGGTTTTACCGCCCTACGAGCAGTACTTC.